The present T cell receptor (beta chain) was sequenced within a study of HIV-infected children after antiretroviral therapy interruption. Treatment here: PENTA 11 planned treatment interruption arm or continuous ART arm. Trimming cost V 7 bases and J 5 bases, with 12 bases left between them. Germline loops: CDR1 ENHRY, CDR2 SYGVKD. CDR3 length equals 12 residues. The TCR library was built from RNA with a 3' RACE protocol and unique molecular identifiers. Via MiXCR, TCRdb re-called the 3' RACE reads, giving one row per CDR3 protein. The table has some 51,000 distinct CDR3 sequences, about 4.3% seen once. This clonotype was counted between two and nine times.

The origin of this receptor is a pool of human donors with HIV. The chain links TRBV10-3 to TRBJ2-7; D tentatively reads TRBD1 or TRBD2 (6 bases each). The sample was CD45RA+ CD4+ T cells from PBMCs, pooled from several time points, taken from a donor given antiretroviral therapy, either interrupted or continuous. Subset: naive CD4+ CD45RA+ CD45RO- T cells. CDR3 DNA sequence: TGTGCCATCACGGGGGCAGGTAACGAGCAGTACTTC. This gives the protein CAITGAGNEQYF.